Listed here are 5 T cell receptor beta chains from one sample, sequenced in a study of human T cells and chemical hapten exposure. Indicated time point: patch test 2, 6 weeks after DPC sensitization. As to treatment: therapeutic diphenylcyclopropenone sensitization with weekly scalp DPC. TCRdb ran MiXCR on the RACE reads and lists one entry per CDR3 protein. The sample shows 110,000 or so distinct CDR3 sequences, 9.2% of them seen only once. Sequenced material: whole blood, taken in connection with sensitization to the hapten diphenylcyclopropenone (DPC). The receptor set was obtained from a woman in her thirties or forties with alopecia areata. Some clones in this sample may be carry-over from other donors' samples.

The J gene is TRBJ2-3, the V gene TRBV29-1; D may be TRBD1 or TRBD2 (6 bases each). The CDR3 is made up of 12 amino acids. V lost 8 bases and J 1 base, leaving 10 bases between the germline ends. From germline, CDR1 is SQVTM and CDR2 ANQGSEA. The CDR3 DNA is TGCAGCTATAGGGGGGGCACAGATACGCAGTATTTT. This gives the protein CSYRGGTDTQYF.

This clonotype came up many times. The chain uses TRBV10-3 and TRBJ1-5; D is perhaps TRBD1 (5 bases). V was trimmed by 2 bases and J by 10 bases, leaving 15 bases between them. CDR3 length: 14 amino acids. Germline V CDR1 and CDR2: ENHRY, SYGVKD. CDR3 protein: CAISERTRDSPQHF. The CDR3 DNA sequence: TGTGCCATCAGTGAGAGAACCCGAGACAGTCCCCAGCATTTT.

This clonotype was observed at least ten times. CDR3 amino acids: CATSDHTIRDTQYF. In DNA, the CDR3 is TGTGCCACCAGTGATCACACCATACGAGATACGCAGTATTTT. The chain recombines TRBV24-1 with TRBJ2-3; D call uncertain. V dropped 3 bases and J dropped 5 bases, with 11 bases sitting between them. Germline V CDR1 and CDR2: KGHDR, SFDVKD. The CDR3 is 14 residues long.

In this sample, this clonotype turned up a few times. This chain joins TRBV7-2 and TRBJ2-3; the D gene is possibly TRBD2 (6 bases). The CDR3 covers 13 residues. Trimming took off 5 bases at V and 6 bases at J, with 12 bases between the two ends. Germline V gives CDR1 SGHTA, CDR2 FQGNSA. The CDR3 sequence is CASSPRSGDTQYF. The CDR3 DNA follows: TGTGCCAGCAGCCCGCGTAGCGGCGATACGCAGTATTTT.

This CDR3 is CAWKGRDGYTF. DNA for the CDR3: TGTGCCTGGAAGGGACGGGATGGCTACACCTTC. This rearrangement joins TRBV30 to TRBJ1-2, with D perhaps TRBD1 (5 bases). Germline V gene sequence: CDR1 GTSNPN, CDR2 SVGIG (reference sequence). The CDR3 loop spans 11 amino acids. The V and J ends lost 4 bases and 6 bases respectively, with 9 bases between them.